The next 10 T cell receptor beta chains were all read from a single sample in a study of T cells in women clearing cervical HPV infection. Sequenced by immunoSEQ multiplex PCR; TCRdb stores in-frame clones only, minus some. The sample has approximately 32,000 clones. The sequenced sample was blood buffy coat. These receptors came from a woman between 18 and 70 years old with a cervical HPV16 infection that either progressed to CIN3+ or cleared (not recorded which).

Points on this clone: The CDR3 end falls 3 residues outside the read, so it is completed with the germline J gene. V gene TRBV10-3 combines with J gene TRBJ2-6, with a possible D match to TRBD1 (5 bases). Between the trimmed V and J ends, which lost 1 base and 2 bases, there was a span of 21 bases. Germline V gives CDR1 ENHRY, CDR2 SYGVKD. The CDR3 contains 20 residues. Incomplete CDR3 DNA: TGTGCCATCAGTGAGTTTTCGTTCAAGGGGAATCAGCCTGGGGCCAACGTC. It encodes CAISEFSFKGNQPGANV. The full CDR3 sequence reads CAISEFSFKGNQPGANVLTF.

Worth noting for this clone: The CDR3 is cut off 3 residues early in the read; its end comes from the germline J gene. The genes are TRBV7-2 and TRBJ1-2; D is perhaps TRBD1 (5 bases). CDR3 length: 15 amino acids. The germline V gene encodes CDR1 SGHTA and CDR2 FQGNSA. This CDR3 reads CASSRRPISGGDYTF. Incomplete CDR3 DNA: TGTGCCAGCAGCCGGAGGCCGATTAGCGGGGGGGAC.

On this clone itself: With the read ending 3 residues before the CDR3 end, the germline J gene is used to fill in that end. The genes are TRBV6-1 and TRBJ1-2; D is perhaps TRBD1 (5 bases). Per the germline V gene, CDR1 is MNHNS and CDR2 is SASEGT. The CDR3 is made up of 15 amino acids. The CDR3: CASSERLAGGFDYTF. Incomplete CDR3 DNA: TGTGCCAGCAGTGAAAGACTAGCGGGGGGATTCGAC.

In the case of this clone: The read is 3 residues too short to cover the CDR3 end, so that end is filled in from the germline J gene. The rearrangement joins TRBV14 to TRBJ2-5; D perhaps matches TRBD2 (6 bases). Germline CDR1 is SGHDN and CDR2 is FVKESK. V dropped 4 bases and J dropped 4 bases, with 13 bases sitting between them. The CDR3 consists of 14 residues. The CDR3 sequence is CASSLRLGRETQYF. The covered CDR3 bases are TGTGCCAGCAGCCTAAGACTAGGACGAGAGACC.

For this clone: From the germline J gene comes the end of the CDR3, since the read stops 3 residues before it. J is TRBJ1-2 and V is TRBV5-1, with 7 nucleotides matching TRBD1. The CDR3 totals 13 residues. Germline values: CDR1 SGHRS, CDR2 YFSETQ. Here the CDR3 reads CASSPGDSQSYTF. The CDR3 DNA, read in part, is TGCGCCAGCAGCCCGGGGGACAGCCAGAGC.

In regard to this clone: The read finishes 3 residues shy of the CDR3 end, and the germline J gene is used to complete it. The chain employs TRBV5-1 and TRBJ2-7; D ambiguous. V lost 3 bases and J lost 0, with 16 bases in between. Germline loops: CDR1 SGHRS, CDR2 YFSETQ. This CDR3 spans 16 amino acids. The covered CDR3 bases are TGCGCCAGCAGCTCCGGTGAAGCCAGGAGCTCCTACGAG. It translates to CASSSGEARSSYE. The whole CDR3 region reads CASSSGEARSSYEQYF. The full variable domain, its missing parts supplied by reference TRBV5-1 and TRBJ2-7, is KAGVTQTPRYLIKTRGQQVTLSCSPISGHRSVSWYQQTPGQGLQFLFEYFSETQRNKGNFPGRFSGRQFSNSRSEMNVSTLELGDSALYLCASSSGEARSSYEQYFGPGTRLTVT.

Regarding this clone: From the germline J gene comes the end of the CDR3, since the read stops 3 residues before it. The chain combines TRBV20-1 with TRBJ1-2, with D maybe TRBD1 (6 bases). Germline V gives CDR1 DFQATT, CDR2 SNEGSKA (reference sequence). The CDR3 length is 14 residues. V was pared by 6 bases and J by 7 bases, with 21 bases between. This chain's CDR3 is CSAMLGGGVSGYTF. CDR3 DNA, as far as it was read: TGCAGTGCCATGCTAGGGGGGGGTGTGAGTGGC.

With regard to this clone: The sequenced fragment ends 3 residues before the CDR3 boundary, so the rest is inferred from the germline J gene. V gene TRBV2 combines with J gene TRBJ2-7, with D perhaps matching TRBD1 (6 bases). CDR1 and CDR2 (germline): SNHLY, FYNNEI. The germline V and J ends were trimmed by 6 bases and 3 bases, with 9 bases remaining between them. The CDR3 runs to 12 residues. The covered CDR3 bases are TGTGCCAGCAGGCACAGGGACTACGAG. Translating gives CASRHRDYE. The full CDR3 protein is CASRHRDYEQYF. Full variable domain (missing parts from reference TRBV2 and TRBJ2-7): EPEVTQTPSHQVTQMGQEVILRCVPISNHLYFYWYRQILGQKVEFLVSFYNNEISEKSEIFDDQFSVERPDGSNFTLKIRSTKLEDSAMYFCASRHRDYEQYFGPGTRLTVT.

Of note for this clone: The missing CDR3 end, 3 residues past where the read stops, is filled in from the germline J gene. The V call is TRBV7-2, the J call TRBJ2-4; TRBD2 is a possible D gene (7 bases). The germline gives CDR1 SGHTA, CDR2 FQGNSA. The CDR3 is 15 residues long. CDR3: CASSLMDAGAGGQYF. CDR3 bases read: TGTGCCAGCAGCTTAATGGATGCGGGGGCTGGGGGT. Variable domain in full (rest from reference TRBV7-2 and TRBJ2-4): GAGVSQSPSNKVTEKGKDVELRCDPISGHTALYWYRQSLGQGLEFLIYFQGNSAPDKSGLPSDRFSAERTGGSVSTLTIQRTQQEDSAVYLCASSLMDAGAGGQYFGAGTRLSVL.

Comments on this clone: The CDR3 end lies 3 residues beyond the end of the read and is filled in from the germline J gene. The chain carries TRBV20-1 and TRBJ1-1; a weak D match, TRBD1 (5 bases). The V gene lost 6 bases and the J gene lost 0 bases, with 11 bases spanning the gap. CDR1 and CDR2 from the germline V gene are DFQATT and SNEGSKA (reference sequence). The CDR3 runs to 13 residues. CDR3 residues: CSAAGDLNTEAFF. Partial CDR3 DNA: TGCAGTGCAGCGGGGGATCTGAACACTGAA.